A single T cell receptor (beta chain) is shown here with its context. The entry originates in a study of blood T cell repertoires in COVID-19. Trimming cost V 2 bases and J 0 bases; bases outside gene matches: 3. Germline-derived CDR1 and CDR2 are GTSNPN and SVGIG (reference sequence). CDR3 size: 15 residues. Per the original methods: Amplifying reference gene primers gave estimates of nucleated cell counts. The method was immunoSEQ multiplex PCR; TCRdb's version includes in-frame clones alone and lacks a portion of them. The V and J calls and clone size were taken over from that table, and D and trimming were inferred from the DNA. The profile covers 30,000 to 45,000 clones, with about nine tenths appearing a single time and about 4.9% taken by the ten largest.

The sample was peripheral blood. This TCR came from a human donor in a cohort sampled during active COVID-19. V usage is TRBV30 and J usage is TRBJ2-2; TRBD1 aligns across 7 bases. This CDR3 reads CAWSLDRTNTGELFF. The CDR3 region has the DNA TGTGCCTGGAGTCTGGACAGGACGAACACCGGGGAGCTGTTTTTT. The full variable domain, in which reference TRBV30 and TRBJ2-2 provide the parts outside the CDR3, is SQTIHQWPATLVQPVGSPLSLECTVEGTSNPNLYWYRQAAGRGLQLLFYSVGIGQISSEVPQNLSASRPQDRQFILSSKKLLLSDSGFYLCAWSLDRTNTGELFFGEGSRLTVL.